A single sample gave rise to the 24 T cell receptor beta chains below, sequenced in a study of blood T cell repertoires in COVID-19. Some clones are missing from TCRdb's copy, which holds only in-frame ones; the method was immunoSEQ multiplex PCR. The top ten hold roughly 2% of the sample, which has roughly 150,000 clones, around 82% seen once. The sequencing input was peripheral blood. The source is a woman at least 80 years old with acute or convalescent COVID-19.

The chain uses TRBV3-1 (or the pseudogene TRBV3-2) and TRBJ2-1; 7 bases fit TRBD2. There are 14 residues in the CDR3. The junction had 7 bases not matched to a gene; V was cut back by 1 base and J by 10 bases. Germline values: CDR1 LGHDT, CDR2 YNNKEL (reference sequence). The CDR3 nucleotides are TGTGCCAGCAGCCAAGGCTTAGCGACTAGCGAGCAGTTCTTC. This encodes CASSQGLATSEQFF.

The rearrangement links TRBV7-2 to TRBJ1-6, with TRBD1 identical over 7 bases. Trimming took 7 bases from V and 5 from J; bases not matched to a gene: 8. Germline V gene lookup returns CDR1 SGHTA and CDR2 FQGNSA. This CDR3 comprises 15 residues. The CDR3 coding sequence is TGTGCCAGCATGCCAGGGACAGCACATAATTCACCCCTCCACTTT. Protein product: CASMPGTAHNSPLHF.

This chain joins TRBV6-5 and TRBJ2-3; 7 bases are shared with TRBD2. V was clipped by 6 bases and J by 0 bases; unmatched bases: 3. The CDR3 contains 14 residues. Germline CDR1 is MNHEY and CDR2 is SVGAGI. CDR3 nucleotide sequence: TGTGCCAGCAGGCGGGGGACTAGCACAGATACGCAGTATTTT. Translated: CASRRGTSTDTQYF.

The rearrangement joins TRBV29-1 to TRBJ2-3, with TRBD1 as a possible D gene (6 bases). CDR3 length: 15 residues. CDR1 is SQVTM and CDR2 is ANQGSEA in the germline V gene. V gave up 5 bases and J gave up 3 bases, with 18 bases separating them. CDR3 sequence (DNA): TGCAGCGTTCATTCCGGACAGCTTTCGACAGATACGCAGTATTTT. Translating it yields CSVHSGQLSTDTQYF.

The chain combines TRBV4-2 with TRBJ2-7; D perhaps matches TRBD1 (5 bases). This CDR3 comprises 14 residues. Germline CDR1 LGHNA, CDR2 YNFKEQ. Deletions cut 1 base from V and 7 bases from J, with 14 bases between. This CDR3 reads CASSQGQIYEEQYF. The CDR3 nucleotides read TGTGCCAGCAGCCAAGGACAGATATACGAAGAGCAGTACTTC.

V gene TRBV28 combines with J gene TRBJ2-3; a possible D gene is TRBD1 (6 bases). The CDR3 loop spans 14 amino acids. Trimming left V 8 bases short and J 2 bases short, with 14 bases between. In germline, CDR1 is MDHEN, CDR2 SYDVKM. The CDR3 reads CASFPNRVTDTQYF. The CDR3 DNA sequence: TGTGCCAGCTTTCCTAACAGGGTCACAGATACGCAGTATTTT.

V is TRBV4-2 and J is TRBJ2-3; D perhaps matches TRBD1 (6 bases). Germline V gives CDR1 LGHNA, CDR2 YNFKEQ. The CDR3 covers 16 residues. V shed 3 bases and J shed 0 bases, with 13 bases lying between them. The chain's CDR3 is CASSQQPGQSTDTQYF. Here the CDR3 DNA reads TGTGCCAGCAGCCAGCAACCGGGACAAAGCACAGATACGCAGTATTTT.

CDR3 in DNA: TGTGCCAGCAGTTTGGGACAGCTCACTGAAGCTTTCTTT. This encodes CASSLGQLTEAFF. The chain is built from TRBV6-6 and TRBJ1-1; TRBD1 matches 7 bases. V was clipped by 4 bases and J by 4 bases; unmatched bases: 3. Germline V gene lookup returns CDR1 MNHNY and CDR2 SVGAGI (reference sequence). The CDR3 is 13 residues long.

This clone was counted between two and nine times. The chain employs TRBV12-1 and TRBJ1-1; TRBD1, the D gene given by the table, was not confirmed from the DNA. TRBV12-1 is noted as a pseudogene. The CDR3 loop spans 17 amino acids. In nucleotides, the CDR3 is TGTGCCAGCAGCTTAATGACAGGGGCTGTTATGAACACTGAAGCTTTCTTT. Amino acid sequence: CASSLMTGAVMNTEAFF.

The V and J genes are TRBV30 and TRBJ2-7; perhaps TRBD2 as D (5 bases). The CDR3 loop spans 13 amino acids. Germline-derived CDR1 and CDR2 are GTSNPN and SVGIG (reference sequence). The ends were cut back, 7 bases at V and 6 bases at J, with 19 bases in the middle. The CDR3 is CAFSGVPPLEQYF. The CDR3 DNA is TGTGCCTTCTCCGGGGTCCCGCCTCTCGAGCAGTACTTC.

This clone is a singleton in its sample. The CDR3 DNA reads TGTGCCAGCAGCGGGTACTTGGGCAATCAGCCCCAGCATTTT. This translates into CASSGYLGNQPQHF. The chain combines TRBV2 with TRBJ1-5; no reliable D call. Germline V CDR1 and CDR2: SNHLY, FYNNEI. This CDR3 comprises 14 residues. The ends were cut back, 6 bases at V and 2 bases at J, with 11 bases in the middle. Drawing the rest from reference TRBV2 and TRBJ1-5, the complete variable domain is EPEVTQTPSHQVTQMGQEVILRCVPISNHLYFYWYRQILGQKVEFLVSFYNNEISEKSEIFDDQFSVERPDGSNFTLKIRSTKLEDSAMYFCASSGYLGNQPQHFGDGTRLSIL.

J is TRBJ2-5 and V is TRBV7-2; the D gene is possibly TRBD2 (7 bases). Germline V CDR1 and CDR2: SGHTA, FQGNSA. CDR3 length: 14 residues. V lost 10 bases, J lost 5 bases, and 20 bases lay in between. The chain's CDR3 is CATKGGARPETQYF. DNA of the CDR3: TGTGCCACCAAGGGGGGGGCGCGACCTGAGACCCAGTACTTC.

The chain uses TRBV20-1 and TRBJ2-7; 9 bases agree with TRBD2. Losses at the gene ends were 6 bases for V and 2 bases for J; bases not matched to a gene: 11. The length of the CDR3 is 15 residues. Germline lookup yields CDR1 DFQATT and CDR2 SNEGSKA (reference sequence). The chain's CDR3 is CSASDRSSGTYEQYF. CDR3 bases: TGCAGTGCAAGTGACCGATCTAGCGGGACCTACGAGCAGTACTTC.

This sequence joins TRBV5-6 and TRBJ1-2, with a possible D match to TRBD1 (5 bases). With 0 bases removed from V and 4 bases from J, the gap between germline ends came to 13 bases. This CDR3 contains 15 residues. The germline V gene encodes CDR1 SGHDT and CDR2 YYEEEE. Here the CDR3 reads CASSLGLGRGYGYTF. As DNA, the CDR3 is TGTGCCAGCAGCTTGGGACTAGGGAGGGGCTATGGCTACACCTTC.

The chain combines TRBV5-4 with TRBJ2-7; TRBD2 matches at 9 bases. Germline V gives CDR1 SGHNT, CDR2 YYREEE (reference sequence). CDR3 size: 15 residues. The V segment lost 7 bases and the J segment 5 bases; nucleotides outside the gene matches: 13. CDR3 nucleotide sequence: TGTGCCAGCTCAGGGCGGGAGGGCCAGGATAACGAGCAGTACTTC. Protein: CASSGREGQDNEQYF.

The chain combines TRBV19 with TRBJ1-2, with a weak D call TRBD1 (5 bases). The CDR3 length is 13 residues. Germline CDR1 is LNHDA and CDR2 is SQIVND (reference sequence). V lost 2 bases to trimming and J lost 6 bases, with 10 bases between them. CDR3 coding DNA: TGTGCCAGTAGTATACGGGGGAGACATGGCTACACCTTC. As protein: CASSIRGRHGYTF.

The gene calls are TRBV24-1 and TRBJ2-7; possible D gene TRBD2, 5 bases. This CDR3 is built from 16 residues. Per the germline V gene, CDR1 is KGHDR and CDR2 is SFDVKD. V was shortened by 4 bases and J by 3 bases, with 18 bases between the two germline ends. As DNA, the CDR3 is TGTGCCACCAGTGACTCTCCGGGGAGAGGGATCTACGAGCAGTACTTC. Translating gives CATSDSPGRGIYEQYF.

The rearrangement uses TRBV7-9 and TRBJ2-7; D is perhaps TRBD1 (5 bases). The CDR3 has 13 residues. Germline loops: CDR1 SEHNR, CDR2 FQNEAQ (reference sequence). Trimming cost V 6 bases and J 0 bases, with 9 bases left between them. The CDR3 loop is CASRTRGSYEQYF. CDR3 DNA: TGTGCCAGCAGAACAAGGGGCTCCTACGAGCAGTACTTC.

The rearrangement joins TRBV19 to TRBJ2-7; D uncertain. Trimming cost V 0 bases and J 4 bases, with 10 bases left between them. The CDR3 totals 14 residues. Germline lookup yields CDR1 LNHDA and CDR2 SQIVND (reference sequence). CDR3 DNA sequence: TGTGCCAGTAGTATAGACGTTGACAATTACGAGCAGTACTTC. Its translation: CASSIDVDNYEQYF.

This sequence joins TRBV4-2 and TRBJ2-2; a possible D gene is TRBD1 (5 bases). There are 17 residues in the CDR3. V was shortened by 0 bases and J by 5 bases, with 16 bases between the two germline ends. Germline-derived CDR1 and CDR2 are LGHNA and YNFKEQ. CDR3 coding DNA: TGTGCCAGCAGCCAAGATGAGGACACCGAGTTGACCGGGGAGCTGTTTTTT. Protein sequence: CASSQDEDTELTGELFF.

The DNA for the CDR3 is TGTGCCAGCAGACCTAGGGGGGGAACGGAGCCCCAGCATTTT. Translating it yields CASRPRGGTEPQHF. V is TRBV27 and J is TRBJ1-5; tentative D call: TRBD1 (6 bases). The length of the CDR3 is 14 residues. Germline lookup yields CDR1 MNHEY and CDR2 SMNVEV (reference sequence). Trimming stripped 6 bases from V and 8 bases from J, with 17 bases between.

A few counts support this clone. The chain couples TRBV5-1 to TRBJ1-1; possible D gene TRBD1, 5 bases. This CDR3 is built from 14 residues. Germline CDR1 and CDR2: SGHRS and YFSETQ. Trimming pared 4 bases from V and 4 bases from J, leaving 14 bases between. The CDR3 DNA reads TGCGCCAGCAGCCAACAGGTGGGGGGCACTGAAGCTTTCTTT. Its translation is CASSQQVGGTEAFF.

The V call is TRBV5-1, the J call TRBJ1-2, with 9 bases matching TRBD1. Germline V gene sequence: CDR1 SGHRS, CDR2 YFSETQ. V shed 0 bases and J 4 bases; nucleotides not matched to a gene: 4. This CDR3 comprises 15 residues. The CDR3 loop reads CASSLAGQGAYGYTF. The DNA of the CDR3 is TGCGCCAGCAGCTTGGCGGGACAGGGTGCCTATGGCTACACCTTC.

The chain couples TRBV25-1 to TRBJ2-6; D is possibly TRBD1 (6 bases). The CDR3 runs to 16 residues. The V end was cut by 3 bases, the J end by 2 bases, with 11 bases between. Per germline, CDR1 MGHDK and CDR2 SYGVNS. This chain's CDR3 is CASSDMTGPGANVLTF. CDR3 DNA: TGTGCCAGCAGTGATATGACAGGCCCTGGGGCCAACGTCCTGACTTTC. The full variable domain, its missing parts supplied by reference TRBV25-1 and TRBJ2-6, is EADIYQTPRYLVIGTGKKITLECSQTMGHDKMYWYQQDPGMELHLIHYSYGVNSTEKGDLSSESTVSRIRTEHFPLTLESARPSHTSQYLCASSDMTGPGANVLTFGAGSRLTVL.